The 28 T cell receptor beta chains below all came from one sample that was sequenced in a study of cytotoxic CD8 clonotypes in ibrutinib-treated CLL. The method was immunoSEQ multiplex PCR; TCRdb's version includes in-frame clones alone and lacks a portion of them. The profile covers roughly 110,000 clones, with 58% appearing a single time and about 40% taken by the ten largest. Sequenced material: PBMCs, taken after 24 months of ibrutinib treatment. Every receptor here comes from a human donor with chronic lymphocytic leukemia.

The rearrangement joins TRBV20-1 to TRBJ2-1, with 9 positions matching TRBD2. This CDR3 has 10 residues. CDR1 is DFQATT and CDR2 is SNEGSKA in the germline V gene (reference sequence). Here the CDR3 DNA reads TGCAGGGTAGCGGGGGATGAGCAGTTCTTC. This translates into CRVAGDEQFF.

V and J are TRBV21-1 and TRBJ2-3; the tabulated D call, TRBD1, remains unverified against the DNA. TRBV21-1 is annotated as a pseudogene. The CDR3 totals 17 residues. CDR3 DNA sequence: TGTGCCAGCAGCAAAGTAGGGGGGACAGGGTGGACAGATACGCAGTATTTT. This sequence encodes CASSKVGGTGWTDTQYF.

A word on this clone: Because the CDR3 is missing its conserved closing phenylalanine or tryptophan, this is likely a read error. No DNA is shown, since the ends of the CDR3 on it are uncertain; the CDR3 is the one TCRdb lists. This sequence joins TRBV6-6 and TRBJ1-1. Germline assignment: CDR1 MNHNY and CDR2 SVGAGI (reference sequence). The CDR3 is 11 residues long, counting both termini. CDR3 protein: CASSYPGGFSL.

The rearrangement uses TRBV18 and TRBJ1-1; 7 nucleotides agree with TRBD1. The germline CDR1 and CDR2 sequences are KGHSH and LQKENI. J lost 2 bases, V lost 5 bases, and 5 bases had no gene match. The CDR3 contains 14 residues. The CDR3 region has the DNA TGTGCCAGCTCATCGACAGGGTTTAACACTGAAGCTTTCTTT. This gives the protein CASSSTGFNTEAFF.

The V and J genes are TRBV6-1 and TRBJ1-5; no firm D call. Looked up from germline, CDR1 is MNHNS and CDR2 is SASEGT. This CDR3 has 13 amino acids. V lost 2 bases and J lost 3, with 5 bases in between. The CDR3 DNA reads TGTGCCAGCAGTGAACAGGCCAATCAGCCCCAGCATTTT. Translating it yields CASSEQANQPQHF.

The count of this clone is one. CDR3 DNA: TGCAGCGTTCCACGACAGACCACCACAGATACGCAGTATTTT. The encoded protein is CSVPRQTTTDTQYF. The V call is TRBV29-1, the J call TRBJ2-3; D is possibly TRBD1 (5 bases). Trimming removed 5 bases from V and 2 bases from J, with 14 bases in between. The CDR3 totals 14 residues. Germline loops: CDR1 SQVTM, CDR2 ANQGSEA.

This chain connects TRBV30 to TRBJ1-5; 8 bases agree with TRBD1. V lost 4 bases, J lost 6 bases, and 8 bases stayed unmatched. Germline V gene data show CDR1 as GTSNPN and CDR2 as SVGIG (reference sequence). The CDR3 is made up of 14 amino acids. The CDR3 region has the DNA TGTGCCTGGACCCCTGGACAGGGACGTCAGCCCCAGCATTTT. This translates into CAWTPGQGRQPQHF.

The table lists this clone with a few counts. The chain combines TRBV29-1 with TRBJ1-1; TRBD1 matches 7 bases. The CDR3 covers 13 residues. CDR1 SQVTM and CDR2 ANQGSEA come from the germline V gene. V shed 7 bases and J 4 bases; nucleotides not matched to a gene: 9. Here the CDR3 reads CSAAGDSGTEAFF. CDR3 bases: TGCAGCGCCGCAGGGGACAGCGGCACTGAAGCTTTCTTT.

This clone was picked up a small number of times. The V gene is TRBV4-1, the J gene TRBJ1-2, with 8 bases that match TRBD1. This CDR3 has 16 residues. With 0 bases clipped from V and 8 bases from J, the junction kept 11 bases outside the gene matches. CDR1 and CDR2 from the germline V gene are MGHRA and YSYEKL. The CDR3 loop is CASSQEGTGGRRGYTF. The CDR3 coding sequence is TGCGCCAGCAGCCAAGAGGGGACAGGTGGGAGGAGAGGCTACACCTTC.

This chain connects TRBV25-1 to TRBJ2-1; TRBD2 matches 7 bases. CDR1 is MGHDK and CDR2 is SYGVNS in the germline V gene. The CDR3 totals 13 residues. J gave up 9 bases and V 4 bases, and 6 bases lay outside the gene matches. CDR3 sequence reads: CASSAQGGGEQFF. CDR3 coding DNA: TGTGCCAGCAGTGCCCAGGGCGGGGGTGAGCAGTTCTTC. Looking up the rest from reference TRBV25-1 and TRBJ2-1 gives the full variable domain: EADIYQTPRYLVIGTGKKITLECSQTMGHDKMYWYQQDPGMELHLIHYSYGVNSTEKGDLSSESTVSRIRTEHFPLTLESARPSHTSQYLCASSAQGGGEQFFGPGTRLTVL.

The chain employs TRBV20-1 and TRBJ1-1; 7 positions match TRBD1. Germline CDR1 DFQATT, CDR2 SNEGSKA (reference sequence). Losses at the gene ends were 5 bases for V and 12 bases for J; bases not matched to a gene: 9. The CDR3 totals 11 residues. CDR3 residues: CSAPTGLLPFF. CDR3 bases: TGCAGTGCTCCGACAGGGTTACTCCCTTTCTTT.

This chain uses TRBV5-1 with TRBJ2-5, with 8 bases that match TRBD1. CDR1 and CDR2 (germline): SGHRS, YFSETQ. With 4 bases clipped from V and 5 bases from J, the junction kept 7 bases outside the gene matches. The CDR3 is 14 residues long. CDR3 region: CASSAPGGAETQYF. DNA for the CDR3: TGCGCCAGCAGCGCCCCAGGGGGCGCCGAGACCCAGTACTTC.

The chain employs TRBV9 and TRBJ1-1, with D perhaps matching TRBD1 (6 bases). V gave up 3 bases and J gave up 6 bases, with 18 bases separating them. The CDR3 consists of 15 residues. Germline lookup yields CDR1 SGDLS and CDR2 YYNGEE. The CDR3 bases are TGTGCCAGCAGCGCGAGCAGGGGTCTTGGGGCTGAAGCTTTCTTT. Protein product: CASSASRGLGAEAFF.

The CDR3 loop is CASSGGGSYEQYF. The DNA for the CDR3 is TGTGCCAGCTCGGGGGGAGGTTCGTACGAGCAGTACTTC. The chain recombines TRBV18 with TRBJ2-7; possible D gene TRBD2, 6 bases. The CDR3 consists of 13 residues. V lost 6 bases and J lost 4, with 13 bases in between. Germline V gene data show CDR1 as KGHSH and CDR2 as LQKENI.

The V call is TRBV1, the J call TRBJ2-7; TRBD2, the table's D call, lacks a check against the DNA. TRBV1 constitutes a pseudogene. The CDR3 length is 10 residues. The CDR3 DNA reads TGCACCAGCCCCGTCTACCAGCAGTACTTC. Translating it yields CTSPVYQQYF.

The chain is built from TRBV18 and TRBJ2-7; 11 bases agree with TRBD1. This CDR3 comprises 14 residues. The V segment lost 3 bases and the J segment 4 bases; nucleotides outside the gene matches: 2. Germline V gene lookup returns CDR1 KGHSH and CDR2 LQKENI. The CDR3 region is CASSPGDRGYEQYF. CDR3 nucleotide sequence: TGTGCCAGCTCACCTGGGGACAGGGGGTACGAGCAGTACTTC.

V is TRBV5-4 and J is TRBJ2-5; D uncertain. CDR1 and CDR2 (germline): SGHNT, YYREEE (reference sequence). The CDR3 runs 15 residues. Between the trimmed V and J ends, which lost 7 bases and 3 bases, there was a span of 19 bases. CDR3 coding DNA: TGTGCCAGCCTTTTTCGGACCGATGCAAAAGAGACCCAGTACTTC. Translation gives CASLFRTDAKETQYF.

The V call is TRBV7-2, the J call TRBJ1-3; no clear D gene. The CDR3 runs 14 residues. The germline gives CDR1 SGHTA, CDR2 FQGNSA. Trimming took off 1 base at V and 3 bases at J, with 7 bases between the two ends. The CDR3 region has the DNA TGTGCCAGCAGCTTAGGGATGTTTGGAAACACCATATATTTT. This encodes CASSLGMFGNTIYF.

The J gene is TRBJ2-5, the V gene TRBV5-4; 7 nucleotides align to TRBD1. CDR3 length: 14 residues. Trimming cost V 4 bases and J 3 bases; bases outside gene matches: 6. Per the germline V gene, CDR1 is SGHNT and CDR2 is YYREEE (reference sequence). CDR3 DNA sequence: TGTGCCAGCAGCCCGGGACAGTGGAAAGAGACCCAGTACTTC. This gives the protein CASSPGQWKETQYF.

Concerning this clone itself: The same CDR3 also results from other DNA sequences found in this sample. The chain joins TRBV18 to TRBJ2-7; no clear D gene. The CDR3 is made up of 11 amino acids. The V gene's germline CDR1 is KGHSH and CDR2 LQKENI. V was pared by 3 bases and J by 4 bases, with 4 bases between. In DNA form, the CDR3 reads TGTGCCAGCTCACCTGATTACGAGCAGTACTTC. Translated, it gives CASSPDYEQYF.

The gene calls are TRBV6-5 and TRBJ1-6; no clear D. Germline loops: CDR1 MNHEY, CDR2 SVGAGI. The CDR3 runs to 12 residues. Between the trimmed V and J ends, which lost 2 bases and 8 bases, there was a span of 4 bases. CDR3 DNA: TGTGCCAGCAGTTACGGGGATTCACCCCTCCACTTT. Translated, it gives CASSYGDSPLHF.

CDR3 DNA: TGTGCCAGCAGTGAGACAATTTATGCACAGGATACGCAGTATTTT. This translates into CASSETIYAQDTQYF. The V and J genes are TRBV25-1 and TRBJ2-3; D is unresolved. In germline, CDR1 is MGHDK, CDR2 SYGVNS. The length of the CDR3 is 15 residues. Trimming stripped 3 bases from V and 6 bases from J, with 16 bases between.

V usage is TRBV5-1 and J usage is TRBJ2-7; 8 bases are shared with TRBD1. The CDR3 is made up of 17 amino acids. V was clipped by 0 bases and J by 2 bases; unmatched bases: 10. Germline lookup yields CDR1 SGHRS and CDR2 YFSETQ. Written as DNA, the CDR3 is TGCGCCAGCAGCTTGGCCGGGGTCGGGACAGGTCCCTACGAGCAGTACTTC. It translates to CASSLAGVGTGPYEQYF. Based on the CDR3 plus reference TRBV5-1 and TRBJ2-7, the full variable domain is KAGVTQTPRYLIKTRGQQVTLSCSPISGHRSVSWYQQTPGQGLQFLFEYFSETQRNKGNFPGRFSGRQFSNSRSEMNVSTLELGDSALYLCASSLAGVGTGPYEQYFGPGTRLTVT.

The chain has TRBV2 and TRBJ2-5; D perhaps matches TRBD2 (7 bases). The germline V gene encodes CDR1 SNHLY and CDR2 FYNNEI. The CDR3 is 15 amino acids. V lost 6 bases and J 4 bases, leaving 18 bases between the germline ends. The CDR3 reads CASRLRSGGRETQYF. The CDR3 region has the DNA TGTGCCAGCAGGCTGAGATCCGGGGGGCGAGAGACCCAGTACTTC.

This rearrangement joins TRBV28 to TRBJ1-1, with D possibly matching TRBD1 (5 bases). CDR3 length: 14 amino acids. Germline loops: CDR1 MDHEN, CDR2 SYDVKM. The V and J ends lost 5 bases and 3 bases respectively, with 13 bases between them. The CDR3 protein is CASSPGTGHTEAFF. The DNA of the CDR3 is TGTGCCAGCAGTCCGGGGACGGGGCACACTGAAGCTTTCTTT.

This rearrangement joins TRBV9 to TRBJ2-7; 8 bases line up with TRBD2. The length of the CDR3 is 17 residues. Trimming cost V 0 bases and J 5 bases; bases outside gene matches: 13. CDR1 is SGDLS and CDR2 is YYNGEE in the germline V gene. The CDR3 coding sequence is TGTGCCAGCAGCGTAGCGGGGGGGCCGGATTCAACTCACGAGCAGTACTTC. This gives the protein CASSVAGGPDSTHEQYF.

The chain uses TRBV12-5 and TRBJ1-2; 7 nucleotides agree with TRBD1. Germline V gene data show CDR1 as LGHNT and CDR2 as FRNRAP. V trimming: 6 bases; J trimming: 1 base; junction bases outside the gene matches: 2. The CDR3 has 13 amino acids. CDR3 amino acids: CASGRQGNYGYTF. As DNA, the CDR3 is TGTGCTAGTGGCCGACAGGGTAACTATGGCTACACCTTC.

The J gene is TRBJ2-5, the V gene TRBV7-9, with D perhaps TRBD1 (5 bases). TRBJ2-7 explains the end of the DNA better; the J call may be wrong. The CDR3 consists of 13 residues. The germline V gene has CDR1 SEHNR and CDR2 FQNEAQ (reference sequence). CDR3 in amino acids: CASSLRTLYEQYF. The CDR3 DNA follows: TGTGCCAGCAGCTTGCGGACACTCTACGAGCAGTACTTC.